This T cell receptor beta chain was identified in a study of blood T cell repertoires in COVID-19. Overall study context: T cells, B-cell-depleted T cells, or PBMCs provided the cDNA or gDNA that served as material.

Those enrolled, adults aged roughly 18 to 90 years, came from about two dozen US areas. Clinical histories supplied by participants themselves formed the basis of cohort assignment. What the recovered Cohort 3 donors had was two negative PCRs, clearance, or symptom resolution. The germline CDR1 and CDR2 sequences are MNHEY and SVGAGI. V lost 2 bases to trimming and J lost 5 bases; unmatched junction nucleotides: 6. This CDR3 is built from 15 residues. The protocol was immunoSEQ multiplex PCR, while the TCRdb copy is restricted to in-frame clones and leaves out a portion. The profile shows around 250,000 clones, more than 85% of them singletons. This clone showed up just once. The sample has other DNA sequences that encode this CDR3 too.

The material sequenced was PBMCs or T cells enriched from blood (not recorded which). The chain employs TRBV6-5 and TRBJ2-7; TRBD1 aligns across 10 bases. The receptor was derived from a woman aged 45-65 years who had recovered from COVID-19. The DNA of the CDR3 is TGTGCCAGCAGTTACCCGGGACAGGGGTCCGACGAGCAGTACTTC. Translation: CASSYPGQGSDEQYF.